This entry describes one T cell receptor (beta chain). These data belong to a study of blood T cell repertoires in COVID-19. Overall study: Sources were T cells, B-cell-depleted T cells, or PBMCs; the material itself was cDNA or gDNA.

From germline, CDR1 is SGHTA and CDR2 FQGNSA. Losses at the gene ends were 5 bases for V and 0 bases for J; bases not matched to a gene: 6. CDR3 size: 15 residues. Repertoires were generated with immunoSEQ multiplex PCR, while TCRdb's copy carries only in-frame clones and drops some. The sample has some 220,000 clones, 85% seen once. Material: peripheral blood. The sequence came from a man in his forties or fifties with COVID-19, enrolled during active disease. V is TRBV7-2 and J is TRBJ1-1, with 7 bases lining up with TRBD1. This CDR3 reads CASSEQGKMNTEAFF. In DNA form, the CDR3 reads TGTGCCAGCAGCGAACAGGGGAAAATGAACACTGAAGCTTTCTTT.